A single sample gave rise to the 15 T cell receptor beta chains below, sequenced in a study of blood T cell repertoires in COVID-19. Data came from immunoSEQ multiplex PCR; TCRdb stores just in-frame clones and leaves some out. The table records around 290,000 clones, about 89% of them present only once. The sequenced sample was peripheral blood. The receptors were gathered from a woman aged 25 to 39 with COVID-19, enrolled during active disease.

The V and J genes are TRBV29-1 and TRBJ1-1, with D perhaps TRBD1 (5 bases). V was pared by 4 bases and J by 4 bases, with 13 bases between. The V gene's germline CDR1 is SQVTM and CDR2 ANQGSEA. This CDR3 is built from 13 residues. The CDR3 loop is CSVAYGGGTEAFF. The CDR3, as DNA: TGCAGCGTTGCGTACGGGGGTGGCACTGAAGCTTTCTTT.

The rearrangement joins TRBV28 to TRBJ1-5; D unclear. The ends were cut back, 5 bases at V and 3 bases at J, with 11 bases in the middle. Germline CDR1 reads MDHEN; CDR2 reads SYDVKM. The CDR3 totals 14 residues. In DNA form, the CDR3 reads TGTGCCAGCAGTCCCGTCGGGGACAATCAGCCCCAGCATTTT. As protein: CASSPVGDNQPQHF.

The rearrangement uses TRBV5-1 and TRBJ2-7; 9 bases map to TRBD1. The CDR3 runs to 15 residues. The trim removed 4 bases at V and 3 bases at J, leaving 8 bases unmatched. CDR1 is SGHRS, CDR2 YFSETQ, per germline. The CDR3 bases are TGCGCCAGCAGCCCGGGACAGGGAATACTCTACGAGCAGTACTTC. As protein: CASSPGQGILYEQYF.

The rearrangement uses TRBV7-9 and TRBJ2-3; D possibly corresponds to TRBD1 (6 bases). Trimming removed 4 bases at V and 6 bases at J, with 17 bases between. Germline CDR1 is SEHNR and CDR2 is FQNEAQ (reference sequence). This CDR3 region has 15 residues. CDR3 in amino acids: CASSSPQPGADTQYF. Written as DNA, the CDR3 is TGTGCCAGCAGCTCCCCTCAGCCAGGGGCCGATACGCAGTATTTT.

This chain links TRBV3-1 (or the pseudogene TRBV3-2) with TRBJ1-1; 9 bases line up with TRBD1. Germline CDR1 and CDR2: LGHDT and YNNKEL (reference sequence). The CDR3 is 16 amino acids. After removal of 0 bases from V and 6 bases from J, the junction contained 8 bases not matched to a gene. This chain's CDR3 is CASSQDRDDRGSEAFF. CDR3 bases: TGTGCCAGCAGCCAAGATCGGGATGACAGGGGGTCTGAAGCTTTCTTT.

The chain uses TRBV18 and TRBJ2-1; 11 bases match TRBD2. Germline V gives CDR1 KGHSH, CDR2 LQKENI. The CDR3 length is 18 residues. The V gene end was trimmed by 3 bases and the J gene end by 0 bases; junction bases not matched to a gene: 7. The CDR3 here is CASSPRTSGQSSYNEQFF. The DNA of the CDR3 is TGTGCCAGCTCACCGCGGACTAGCGGGCAGAGCTCCTACAATGAGCAGTTCTTC.

The chain uses TRBV5-1 and TRBJ1-1; D gene unclear. Germline loops: CDR1 SGHRS, CDR2 YFSETQ. The CDR3 runs 14 residues. V was pared by 0 bases and J by 6 bases, with 12 bases between. In nucleotides, the CDR3 is TGCGCCAGCAGCTTGGGTACCGGGGTCCCTGAAGCTTTCTTT. Its protein product is CASSLGTGVPEAFF.

In regard to this clone: Other DNA sequences in this sample translate to the same CDR3. This CDR3 reads CASSVDRNYGYTF. CDR3 coding DNA: TGTGCCAGCAGCGTAGACAGGAACTATGGCTACACCTTC. The rearrangement links TRBV9 to TRBJ1-2; weak D call: TRBD1 (5 bases). This CDR3 comprises 13 residues. The V and J ends lost 0 bases and 2 bases respectively, with 5 bases between them. Germline assignment: CDR1 SGDLS and CDR2 YYNGEE.

The J gene is TRBJ1-1, the V gene TRBV11-1; 9 bases fit TRBD1. V shed 5 bases, J shed 3 bases, and the junction held 10 bases outside the gene matches. The CDR3 sequence is 16 residues long. Germline CDR1 SGHAT, CDR2 FQDESV (reference sequence). The chain's CDR3 is CASSPVPGQGYTEAFF. CDR3 coding DNA: TGTGCCAGCAGCCCAGTCCCGGGACAGGGATACACTGAAGCTTTCTTT.

As concerns this clone: The sample holds other DNA sequences that translate to the same CDR3. The chain uses TRBV6-5 and TRBJ1-1; D unclear. CDR3 length: 11 amino acids. Germline V gene lookup returns CDR1 MNHEY and CDR2 SVGAGI. V dropped 8 bases and J dropped 1 base, with 5 bases sitting between them. CDR3 in DNA: TGTGCCAGCTCGAGGAACACTGAAGCTTTCTTT. Protein sequence: CASSRNTEAFF.

This clone was found a few times. The chain recombines TRBV5-1 with TRBJ2-3; the D is unclear. The V end lost 2 bases, the J end lost 2 bases, and 6 bases lay between the germline ends. Germline CDR1 is SGHRS and CDR2 is YFSETQ. This CDR3 comprises 13 residues. In nucleotides, the CDR3 is TGCGCCAGCAGCTTCCACTACACAGATACGCAGTATTTT. Its protein is CASSFHYTDTQYF. Based on the CDR3 plus reference TRBV5-1 and TRBJ2-3, the full variable domain is KAGVTQTPRYLIKTRGQQVTLSCSPISGHRSVSWYQQTPGQGLQFLFEYFSETQRNKGNFPGRFSGRQFSNSRSEMNVSTLELGDSALYLCASSFHYTDTQYFGPGTRLTVL.

This chain joins TRBV3-1 (or the pseudogene TRBV3-2) and TRBJ2-3; D gene ambiguous. V lost 0 bases, J lost 0 bases, and 10 bases lay in between. The CDR3 has 16 residues. The germline gives CDR1 LGHDT, CDR2 YNNKEL (reference sequence). This CDR3 reads CASSQDPGLSTDTQYF. In DNA form, the CDR3 reads TGTGCCAGCAGCCAAGATCCAGGCCTTAGCACAGATACGCAGTATTTT.

V and J are TRBV10-1 and TRBJ2-1, with 10 bases aligning to TRBD2. Trimming removed 6 bases from V and 7 bases from J; junction bases left unmatched: 3. The length of the CDR3 is 13 residues. The germline CDR1 and CDR2 sequences are WNHNN and SYGVQD (reference sequence). For the CDR3, the DNA is TGCGCCAGCAGAGGGACTAGCGTGAATGAGCAGTTCTTC. Its translation is CASRGTSVNEQFF.

V is TRBV9 and J is TRBJ2-7; no clear D gene. The V gene's germline CDR1 is SGDLS and CDR2 YYNGEE. This CDR3 is 14 amino acids long. With 4 bases removed from V and 1 base from J, the gap between germline ends came to 12 bases. The CDR3 sequence: CASSSNPGSYEQYF. CDR3 nucleotide sequence: TGTGCCAGCAGCAGTAACCCGGGTTCCTACGAGCAGTACTTC.

The V gene is TRBV30, the J gene TRBJ2-5, with 13 positions matching TRBD2. The V segment lost 5 bases and the J segment 4 bases; nucleotides outside the gene matches: 4. The CDR3 is 14 amino acids. Germline V CDR1 and CDR2: GTSNPN, SVGIG (reference sequence). CDR3: CAWDGTSGTETQYF. The DNA for the CDR3 is TGTGCCTGGGACGGGACTAGCGGGACAGAGACCCAGTACTTC.